The 31 T cell receptor beta chains presented below share a single source sample, sequenced in a study of T cell responses to AZD1222 COVID-19 vaccine. Clones were sequenced by immunoSEQ multiplex PCR, and TCRdb holds only the in-frame ones, with some missing. In the table there are 150,000 to 200,000 clones, about 91% of which are singletons. This material consisted of peripheral blood, taken 28 days after the second AZD1222 dose. Receptors were obtained from an adult who received the AZD1222 COVID-19 vaccine.

The J gene is TRBJ1-3, the V gene TRBV6-5; D gene uncertain. From germline, CDR1 is MNHEY and CDR2 SVGAGI. V was shortened by 8 bases and J by 0 bases, with 11 bases between the two germline ends. The CDR3 spans 14 residues. The CDR3 is CASLADGSGNTIYF. CDR3 nucleotides: TGTGCCAGCCTAGCGGACGGCTCTGGAAACACCATATATTTT.

The chain links TRBV19 to TRBJ1-5; D remains unclear. Trimming took 6 bases from V and 0 from J, leaving 18 bases between them. This CDR3 spans 17 amino acids. Looked up from germline, CDR1 is LNHDA and CDR2 is SQIVND (reference sequence). CDR3 protein: CASRGKGQVYSNQPQHF. CDR3 DNA sequence: TGTGCCAGTAGAGGAAAGGGCCAGGTTTATAGCAATCAGCCCCAGCATTTT.

This clone has a handful of counts. This sequence joins TRBV6-2 or TRBV6-3 and TRBJ2-1; TRBD2 agrees at 7 bases. This CDR3 comprises 17 residues. Germline lookup yields CDR1 MNHEY and CDR2 SVGEGT. Germline trimming cut 2 bases from V and 3 bases from J; bases unmatched to any gene: 10. This chain's CDR3 is CASSYKRGALLYNEQFF. DNA of the CDR3: TGTGCCAGCAGTTACAAGCGGGGAGCCCTCCTCTACAATGAGCAGTTCTTC.

This rearrangement joins TRBV11-2 to TRBJ2-4; TRBD2 matches 12 bases. Germline V gene data show CDR1 as SGHAT and CDR2 as FQNNGV. V trimming: 5 bases; J trimming: 2 bases; junction bases outside the gene matches: 4. The CDR3 loop spans 16 amino acids. CDR3 sequence reads: CASSTLAGGSKNIQYF. The CDR3 DNA is TGTGCCAGCAGCACACTAGCGGGGGGTTCCAAAAACATTCAGTACTTC.

The CDR3, as DNA: TGTGCCAGCAGTTTATTAGGTCCCCCCTACGAGCAGTACTTC. Encoded protein: CASSLLGPPYEQYF. The chain uses TRBV27 and TRBJ2-7, with D uncertain. V was cut by 1 base and J by 2 bases, with 9 bases left in between. The germline gives CDR1 MNHEY, CDR2 SMNVEV (reference sequence). The CDR3 extends over 14 amino acids.

The chain employs TRBV6-5 and TRBJ1-5; TRBD1 aligns across 7 bases. The junction had 5 bases not matched to a gene; V was cut back by 6 bases and J by 6 bases. CDR3 length: 13 amino acids. Germline CDR1 MNHEY, CDR2 SVGAGI. In DNA, the CDR3 is TGTGCCAGCAGGTCCCGGGACAGTCAGCCCCAGCATTTT. This codes for CASRSRDSQPQHF.

The chain combines TRBV29-1 with TRBJ1-2; 7 bases align to TRBD1. CDR1 and CDR2 (germline): SQVTM, ANQGSEA. This CDR3 comprises 13 residues. V was clipped by 2 bases and J by 1 base; unmatched bases: 1. The DNA of the CDR3 is TGCAGCGTTGAACAGGGGGATAACTATGGCTACACCTTC. Amino acids: CSVEQGDNYGYTF.

For the CDR3, the DNA is TGTGCCAGCAGTGAACCCAGGGACGGAAACACCATATATTTT. Residues: CASSEPRDGNTIYF. J is TRBJ1-3 and V is TRBV2; D may be TRBD1 (5 bases). CDR3 size: 14 residues. Germline CDR1 SNHLY, CDR2 FYNNEI. The V and J ends lost 2 bases and 4 bases respectively, with 9 bases between them.

This chain joins TRBV5-1 and TRBJ1-2; D call uncertain. The CDR3 length is 11 residues. Trimming stripped 4 bases from V and 8 bases from J, with 9 bases between. Germline assignment: CDR1 SGHRS and CDR2 YFSETQ. In nucleotides, the CDR3 is TGCGCCAGCAGCCCCCCGCCCGGCTACACCTTC. Its translation: CASSPPPGYTF.

J is TRBJ2-2 and V is TRBV5-6, with D perhaps given as TRBD1 or TRBD2 (5 bases each). The CDR3 has 14 amino acids. The V and J ends lost 1 base and 7 bases respectively, with 11 bases between them. The germline CDR1 and CDR2 sequences are SGHDT and YYEEEE. Here the CDR3 reads CASSLMGVDGELFF. Written as DNA, the CDR3 is TGTGCCAGCAGCTTGATGGGGGTGGACGGGGAGCTGTTTTTT.

J is TRBJ2-7 and V is TRBV10-3; 11 positions agree with TRBD2. The CDR3 sequence is 15 residues long. Looked up from germline, CDR1 is ENHRY and CDR2 is SYGVKD. Unmatched junction bases numbered 5, after V lost 3 bases and J lost 4 bases. CDR3: CAISEGLAGGYEQYF. As DNA, the CDR3 is TGTGCCATCAGTGAAGGTCTAGCGGGGGGTTACGAGCAGTACTTC.

The rearrangement uses TRBV7-8 and TRBJ1-6; 8 bases are shared with TRBD1. The junction had 9 bases not matched to a gene; V was cut back by 4 bases and J by 7 bases. This CDR3 has 16 residues. Germline CDR1 SGHVS, CDR2 FQNEAQ. The CDR3 spells CASSSPSRGRNSPLHF. The CDR3 DNA follows: TGTGCCAGCAGCTCCCCCAGCAGGGGGCGAAATTCACCCCTCCACTTT. The complete variable domain, with remaining parts taken from reference TRBV7-8 and TRBJ1-6, reads GAGVSQSPRYKVAKRGQDVALRCDPISGHVSLFWYQQALGQGPEFLTYFQNEAQLDKSGLPSDRFFAERPEGSVSTLKIQRTQQEDSAVYLCASSSPSRGRNSPLHFGNGTRLTVT.

The chain combines TRBV24-1 with TRBJ2-3; 11 bases align to TRBD2. Looked up from germline, CDR1 is KGHDR and CDR2 is SFDVKD. With 4 bases clipped from V and 4 bases from J, the junction kept 9 bases outside the gene matches. This CDR3 has 17 amino acids. The CDR3 region has the DNA TGTGCCACCAGTGAGTTAAGGGTAGCGGGGGGGGCAGATACGCAGTATTTT. The encoded protein is CATSELRVAGGADTQYF.

The rearrangement links TRBV12-3 or TRBV12-4 to TRBJ1-1, with TRBD1 matching over 7 bases. The length of the CDR3 is 13 residues. Trimming at V came to 5 bases and at J to 4 bases, leaving 4 bases not matched to a gene. In DNA form, the CDR3 reads TGTGCCAGCAGTCAGGGGGGAGGCACTGAAGCTTTCTTT. As protein: CASSQGGGTEAFF.

The chain carries TRBV9 and TRBJ1-1, with TRBD1 matching over 7 bases. Germline V gene lookup returns CDR1 SGDLS and CDR2 YYNGEE. This CDR3 contains 18 residues. J lost 3 bases, V lost 4 bases, and 18 bases had no gene match. CDR3 residues: CASSPEPLIQGPYTEAFF. The CDR3 DNA is TGTGCCAGCAGCCCCGAACCCCTTATACAGGGGCCCTACACTGAAGCTTTCTTT. Full variable domain (missing parts from reference TRBV9 and TRBJ1-1): DSGVTQTPKHLITATGQRVTLRCSPRSGDLSVYWYQQSLDQGLQFLIQYYNGEERAKGNILERFSAQQFPDLHSELNLSSLELGDSALYFCASSPEPLIQGPYTEAFFGQGTRLTVV.

The chain recombines TRBV10-2 with TRBJ2-7; D call uncertain. The ends were cut back, 8 bases at V and 1 base at J, with 9 bases in the middle. CDR1 and CDR2 from the germline V gene are WSHSY and SAAADI. The CDR3 is made up of 12 amino acids. CDR3 sequence: CASSGISYEQYF. The CDR3 nucleotides are TGCGCCAGCTCTGGGATTTCCTACGAGCAGTACTTC.

The sample holds one count of this clone. The chain has TRBV7-8 and TRBJ1-2; D gene unclear. The CDR3 totals 14 residues. Trimming pared 0 bases from V and 1 base from J, leaving 6 bases between. Germline lookup yields CDR1 SGHVS and CDR2 FQNEAQ. CDR3 amino acids: CASSLAGFNYGYTF. The CDR3 DNA is TGTGCCAGCAGCTTAGCGGGGTTTAACTATGGCTACACCTTC.

The V gene is TRBV27, the J gene TRBJ1-1; D is possibly TRBD1 (5 bases). The germline gives CDR1 MNHEY, CDR2 SMNVEV (reference sequence). The CDR3 extends over 17 amino acids. V was pared by 3 bases and J by 3 bases, with 20 bases between. The CDR3 region has the DNA TGTGCCAGCAGTTTTATGGCTCTGGGGACGGCATACACTGAAGCTTTCTTT. Its protein is CASSFMALGTAYTEAFF.

This clone was recorded once. The rearrangement links TRBV28 to TRBJ2-3; 7 bases match TRBD1. This CDR3 has 16 residues. The V and J ends lost 5 bases and 2 bases, in that order; junction bases with no gene match: 10. CDR1 MDHEN and CDR2 SYDVKM come from the germline V gene. This CDR3 reads CASSRVGTAYTDTQYF. For the CDR3, the DNA is TGTGCCAGCAGTAGAGTGGGGACAGCCTACACAGATACGCAGTATTTT.

This chain connects TRBV7-2 to TRBJ1-1; D not certain. The V gene's germline CDR1 is SGHTA and CDR2 FQGNSA. V was pared by 1 base and J by 3 bases, with 6 bases between. The CDR3 is 13 residues long. CDR3 sequence (DNA): TGTGCCAGCAGCTTAGTGAGGGACACTGAAGCTTTCTTT. It specifies CASSLVRDTEAFF.

This chain joins TRBV18 and TRBJ2-5; 8 bases map to TRBD1. Germline CDR1 KGHSH, CDR2 LQKENI. Trimming at V came to 3 bases and at J to 5 bases, leaving 14 bases not matched to a gene. The CDR3 extends over 17 amino acids. The CDR3 region is CASSPNEGQGGYETQYF. CDR3 in DNA: TGTGCCAGCTCACCCAACGAAGGACAGGGTGGGTATGAGACCCAGTACTTC.

The genes are TRBV27 and TRBJ1-6; D is uncertain. CDR3 size: 17 residues. Per the germline V gene, CDR1 is MNHEY and CDR2 is SMNVEV (reference sequence). The germline V and J ends were trimmed by 1 base and 0 bases, with 10 bases remaining between them. The CDR3 protein is CASSLLSPSSYNSPLHF. For the CDR3, the DNA is TGTGCCAGCAGTTTATTATCTCCGAGCTCCTATAATTCACCCCTCCACTTT.

The chain uses TRBV7-9 and TRBJ2-7; TRBD1 matches at 10 bases. The CDR3 has 14 amino acids. V shed 7 bases, J shed 0 bases, and the junction held 3 bases outside the gene matches. Germline V gives CDR1 SEHNR, CDR2 FQNEAQ (reference sequence). CDR3 in amino acids: CASKGTGDSYEQYF. CDR3 sequence (DNA): TGTGCCAGCAAGGGGACAGGGGACTCCTACGAGCAGTACTTC.

To note about this clone: At one boundary the junction diverges from the germline segment, which might be a read error. The chain has TRBV19 and TRBJ2-7; TRBD1 or TRBD2 may be the D gene (5 bases each). Germline assignment: CDR1 LNHDA and CDR2 SQIVND (reference sequence). The CDR3 sequence is 15 residues long. The CDR3 loop reads CASSIIGDGTGEQYF. CDR3 DNA: TGTGCCAGCAGTATAATTGGGGACGGCACGGGGGAGCAGTACTTC. Full variable domain (missing parts from reference TRBV19 and TRBJ2-7): DGGITQSPKYLFRKEGQNVTLSCEQNLNHDAMYWYRQDPGQGLRLIYYSQIVNDFQKGDIAEGYSVSREKKESFPLTVTSAQKNPTAFYLCASSIIGDGTGEQYFGPGTRLTVT.

As to this clone: The same CDR3 can be traced to other DNA sequences in this sample. The V call is TRBV9, the J call TRBJ1-2; a weak D match, TRBD1 (6 bases). Trimming left V 3 bases short and J 2 bases short, with 8 bases between. CDR3 size: 13 residues. Germline V gives CDR1 SGDLS, CDR2 YYNGEE. The CDR3 sequence: CASSATGNYGYTF. The CDR3 DNA sequence: TGTGCCAGCAGCGCCACAGGGAACTATGGCTACACCTTC. The variable domain in full, completed from reference TRBV9 and TRBJ1-2, reads DSGVTQTPKHLITATGQRVTLRCSPRSGDLSVYWYQQSLDQGLQFLIQYYNGEERAKGNILERFSAQQFPDLHSELNLSSLELGDSALYFCASSATGNYGYTFGSGTRLTVV.

V and J are TRBV6-5 and TRBJ2-4, with 12 bases fitting TRBD1. Germline lookup yields CDR1 MNHEY and CDR2 SVGAGI. V lost 5 bases, J lost 9 bases, and 5 bases stayed unmatched. This CDR3 contains 14 residues. CDR3 sequence: CASSPGTGGGIQYF. In nucleotides, the CDR3 is TGTGCCAGCAGTCCCGGGACAGGGGGCGGCATTCAGTACTTC.

CDR3 nucleotide sequence: TGTGCCAGCAGACCTAATAGCGGGGGGACAGCCGAGCAGTACTTC. Protein product: CASRPNSGGTAEQYF. The genes are TRBV7-9 and TRBJ2-7; 10 bases agree with TRBD2. The V segment lost 6 bases and the J segment 6 bases; nucleotides outside the gene matches: 11. In germline, CDR1 is SEHNR, CDR2 FQNEAQ (reference sequence). There are 15 residues in the CDR3.

This clone was observed once. This chain links TRBV3-1 (or the pseudogene TRBV3-2) with TRBJ1-6; unclear D gene. Trimming took 3 bases from V and 9 from J, leaving 12 bases between them. The CDR3 contains 14 residues. The germline V gene has CDR1 LGHDT and CDR2 YNNKEL (reference sequence). CDR3 protein: CASSHQAGGSPLHF. The CDR3 DNA is TGTGCCAGCAGCCATCAGGCTGGCGGTTCACCCCTCCACTTT.

The CDR3 region is CASSPIAPSSYNEQFF. The CDR3 region has the DNA TGTGCCAGCAGCCCGATAGCGCCTAGCTCCTACAATGAGCAGTTCTTC. The chain recombines TRBV7-9 with TRBJ2-1, with D tentatively TRBD2 (5 bases). Germline values: CDR1 SEHNR, CDR2 FQNEAQ (reference sequence). The CDR3 covers 16 residues. V was cut by 5 bases and J by 0 bases, with 14 bases left in between.

The sample holds a few counts of this clone. The rearrangement joins TRBV7-9 to TRBJ1-6; D is perhaps TRBD1 (5 bases). CDR3 size: 14 residues. V shed 4 bases and J shed 10 bases, with 14 bases lying between them. Germline CDR1 reads SEHNR; CDR2 reads FQNEAQ (reference sequence). The CDR3 spells CASSSRQGVSPLHF. Here the CDR3 DNA reads TGTGCCAGCAGCTCCAGGCAGGGAGTGTCACCCCTCCACTTT.

J is TRBJ1-1 and V is TRBV6-5; D gene unclear. Per the germline V gene, CDR1 is MNHEY and CDR2 is SVGAGI. CDR3 size: 15 residues. V shed 0 bases and J shed 0 bases, with 8 bases lying between them. CDR3 sequence reads: CASSYSGNLNTEAFF. Written as DNA, the CDR3 is TGTGCCAGCAGTTACTCGGGGAACCTGAACACTGAAGCTTTCTTT.